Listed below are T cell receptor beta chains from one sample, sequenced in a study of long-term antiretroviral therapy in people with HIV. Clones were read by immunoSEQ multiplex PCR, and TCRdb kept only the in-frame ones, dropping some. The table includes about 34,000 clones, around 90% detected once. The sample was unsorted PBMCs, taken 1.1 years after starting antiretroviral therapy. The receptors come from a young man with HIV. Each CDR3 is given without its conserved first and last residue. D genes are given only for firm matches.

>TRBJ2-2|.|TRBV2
ASGISRTRELF
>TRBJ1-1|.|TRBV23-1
ASSQPGRLNTEAF
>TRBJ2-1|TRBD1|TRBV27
ASSFDRGSDEQF
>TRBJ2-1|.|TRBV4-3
ASSQETHEQF
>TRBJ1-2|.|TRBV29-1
SVERANGYT
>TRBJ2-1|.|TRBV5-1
ASSWGGGADLNEQF
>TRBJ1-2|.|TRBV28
ASSPRGGRSYGYT
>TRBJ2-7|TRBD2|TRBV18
ASSPGGGREQY
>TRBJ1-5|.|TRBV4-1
ASSLEMSNQPQH
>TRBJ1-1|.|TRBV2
ASSEYTEAF
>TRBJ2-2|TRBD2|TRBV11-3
ASSLRLAGGFGSGELF
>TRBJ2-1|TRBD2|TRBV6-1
ASSEGPPSGRLDNEQF
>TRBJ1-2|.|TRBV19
ASSTTGKDGYT
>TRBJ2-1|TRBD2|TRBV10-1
ASSEWEELEEETSLTYNEQF
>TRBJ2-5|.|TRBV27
ASSLKGETQY
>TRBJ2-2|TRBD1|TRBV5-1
ASSYRTGNTGELF
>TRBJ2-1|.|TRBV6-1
ASRYGPPNEQF
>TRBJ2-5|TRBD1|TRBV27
ASSRDRQGWETQY
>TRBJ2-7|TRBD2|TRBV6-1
ASSEFGGSYEQY
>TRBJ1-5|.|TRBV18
ASSPEGDKGQPQH
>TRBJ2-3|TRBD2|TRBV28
ASSPPSSGSDTQY
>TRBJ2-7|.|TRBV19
ASSGDNYEQY
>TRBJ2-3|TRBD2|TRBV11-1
ASSLYASGSIDTQY
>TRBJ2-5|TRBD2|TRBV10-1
ASSMGLQETQY
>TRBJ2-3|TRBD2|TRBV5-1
ASSFAGTSGGNTDTQY
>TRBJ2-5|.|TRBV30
AWSVGGEETQY
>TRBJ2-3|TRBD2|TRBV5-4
ASSWFGAGGASGTDTQY
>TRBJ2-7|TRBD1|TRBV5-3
ARSLTGAPSYEQY
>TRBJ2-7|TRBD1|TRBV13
ASSLRQGEHEQY
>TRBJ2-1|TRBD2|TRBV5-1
ASSSSGSGYEQF
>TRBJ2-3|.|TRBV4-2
ASSQDIVPGTDTQY
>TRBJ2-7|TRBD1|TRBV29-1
SARQGMSNEQY
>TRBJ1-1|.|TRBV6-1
ASSEGGSTEAF
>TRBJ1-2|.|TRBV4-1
ASSQEPLRGGYGYT
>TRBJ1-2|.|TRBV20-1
RGPFDQT
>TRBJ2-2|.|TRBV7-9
ASSLYDGELF
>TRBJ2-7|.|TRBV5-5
ASSPPGTLSYEQY
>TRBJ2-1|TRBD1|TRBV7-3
ASSQRAGPGQTFGDEQF
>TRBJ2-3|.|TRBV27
ASSLGLPGGTQY
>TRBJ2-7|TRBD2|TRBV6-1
ATSSAASGEQY
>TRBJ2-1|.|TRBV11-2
ASSFAGSRQNEQF
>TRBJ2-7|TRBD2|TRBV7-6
ASSLGSGSDLYEQY
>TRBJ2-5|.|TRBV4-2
ASSQDDTAVQY
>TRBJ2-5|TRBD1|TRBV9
ASSVFGQGQETQY
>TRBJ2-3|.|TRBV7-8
ASYPLGLEGTDTQY